The 15 T cell receptor beta chains listed next were all sequenced from one sample in a study of tumor-infiltrating lymphocytes in localized non-small cell lung cancer (dated by TCRdb to the early 2020s). The library came from the immunoSEQ multiplex PCR assay. In TCRdb, the immuneACCESS table is reduced to in-frame sequences with V and J assigned. These tables do not hold every clone; where another copy was compared, an unresolved V gene accounts for under half, and the others remain unexplained. Within this sample are some 10,000 clones, with over 75% of them counted one time only. 15% to 20% of the sample is in the top ten clones. The sequencing sample was made of uninvolved lung tissue not adjacent to the tumor. The receptors here all came from a human donor with non-small cell lung cancer.

Remarks on this clone: The same CDR3 can be traced to other DNA sequences in this sample. The chain couples TRBV5-1 to TRBJ2-1, with D tentatively TRBD2 (6 bases). Looked up from germline, CDR1 is SGHRS and CDR2 is YFSETQ. This CDR3 region has 15 residues. V lost 2 bases and J lost 4, with 13 bases in between. This chain's CDR3 is CASSFGGGGYNEQFF. CDR3 nucleotides: TGCGCCAGCAGCTTTGGGGGAGGAGGGTACAATGAGCAGTTCTTC.

CDR3 protein: CSVTRYDTEAFF. Here the CDR3 DNA reads TGCAGCGTTACTCGGTATGACACTGAAGCTTTCTTT. This chain connects TRBV29-1 to TRBJ1-1; D remains ambiguous. The CDR3 loop spans 12 amino acids. V was trimmed by 5 bases and J by 3 bases, leaving 10 bases between them. Germline lookup yields CDR1 SQVTM and CDR2 ANQGSEA.

The J gene is TRBJ2-7, the V gene TRBV6-1; 8 bases are a match to TRBD1. Germline CDR1 and CDR2: MNHNS and SASEGT. With 8 bases clipped from V and 5 bases from J, the junction kept 11 bases outside the gene matches. CDR3 length: 14 amino acids. The CDR3 loop reads CASVSDRAWDEQYF. CDR3 DNA sequence: TGTGCCAGCGTATCGGACAGGGCTTGGGACGAGCAGTACTTC.

The chain joins TRBV2 to TRBJ2-1; tentative D call: TRBD2 (5 bases). The CDR3 loop spans 15 amino acids. Germline V lookup: CDR1 SNHLY, CDR2 FYNNEI. Trimming took 4 bases from V and 0 from J, leaving 10 bases between them. Written as DNA, the CDR3 is TGTGCCAGCAGTGGTACTAGAGTCTCCTACAATGAGCAGTTCTTC. The encoded protein is CASSGTRVSYNEQFF.

The CDR3: CASSLGGTANEKLFF. CDR3 DNA: TGTGCCAGCAGTTTAGGAGGGACGGCTAATGAAAAACTGTTTTTT. The rearrangement links TRBV28 to TRBJ1-4; the D gene is possibly TRBD1 (5 bases). The CDR3 contains 15 residues. Germline V lookup: CDR1 MDHEN, CDR2 SYDVKM. Trimming left V 2 bases short and J 3 bases short, with 10 bases between.

This clone was found a few times. This sequence joins TRBV4-2 and TRBJ1-6; the D is unclear. The CDR3 is 13 residues long. V lost 8 bases to trimming and J lost 5 bases, with 10 bases between them. Germline V CDR1 and CDR2: LGHNA, YNFKEQ. CDR3 in DNA: TGTGCCAGCGAACGTGGCAATAATTCACCCCTCCACTTT. Protein sequence: CASERGNNSPLHF.

V and J are TRBV19 and TRBJ2-1; D may correspond to TRBD1 or TRBD2 (7 bases each). Looked up from germline, CDR1 is LNHDA and CDR2 is SQIVND (reference sequence). The CDR3 spans 15 residues. Trimming left V 7 bases short and J 3 bases short, with 16 bases between. The CDR3 here is CASTQGGGFYNEQFF. In nucleotides, the CDR3 is TGTGCCAGTACTCAGGGGGGGGGCTTCTACAATGAGCAGTTCTTC.

This clone was detected a few times. The rearrangement uses TRBV6-5 and TRBJ2-7; possibly TRBD1 for D (6 bases). V was shortened by 6 bases and J by 0 bases, with 12 bases between the two germline ends. Germline V lookup: CDR1 MNHEY, CDR2 SVGAGI. The length of the CDR3 is 14 residues. The CDR3 DNA follows: TGTGCCAGCAGCCTGCTGGGGGCCTCCTACGAGCAGTACTTC. Its translation: CASSLLGASYEQYF.

DNA of the CDR3: TGCAGTGCTAGTTGGGGGGCCGTGCAGTTCTTC. Its translation: CSASWGAVQFF. V usage is TRBV20-1 and J usage is TRBJ2-1; D is tentatively TRBD1 or TRBD2 (6 bases each). The CDR3 covers 11 residues. Trimming stripped 3 bases from V and 12 bases from J, with 12 bases between. Germline CDR1 reads DFQATT; CDR2 reads SNEGSKA (reference sequence).

The rearrangement uses TRBV4-1 and TRBJ2-7; 7 bases are shared with TRBD1. CDR1 MGHRA and CDR2 YSYEKL come from the germline V gene. CDR3 length: 16 residues. The V gene end was trimmed by 3 bases and the J gene end by 2 bases; junction bases not matched to a gene: 10. As DNA, the CDR3 is TGCGCCAGCAGCCACCCCCCCAGGGGGAACCCCTACGAGCAGTACTTC. This sequence encodes CASSHPPRGNPYEQYF.

The chain has TRBV5-1 and TRBJ1-1; unclear D gene. Between the trimmed V and J ends, which lost 0 bases and 1 base, there was a span of 10 bases. Germline assignment: CDR1 SGHRS and CDR2 YFSETQ. This CDR3 region has 15 residues. CDR3 coding DNA: TGCGCCAGCAGCTTGGCAGCGACAACGAACACTGAAGCTTTCTTT. Its translation: CASSLAATTNTEAFF.

J is TRBJ2-2 and V is TRBV5-6; 11 nucleotides align to TRBD1. The CDR3 totals 19 residues. Trimming took 3 bases from V and 7 from J; bases not matched to a gene: 17. Germline lookup yields CDR1 SGHDT and CDR2 YYEEEE. The CDR3 loop reads CASSSDGDLRTGGLGELFF. CDR3 bases: TGTGCCAGCAGCTCTGACGGGGACCTAAGGACAGGGGGCCTCGGGGAGCTGTTTTTT.

The chain joins TRBV27 to TRBJ2-7; TRBD2 aligns across 13 bases. This CDR3 is 15 amino acids long. V lost 5 bases to trimming and J lost 6 bases; unmatched junction nucleotides: 7. The germline CDR1 and CDR2 sequences are MNHEY and SMNVEV (reference sequence). CDR3 coding DNA: TGTGCCAGCAGTCTGGGACTAGCGGGACCCTCCGAGCAGTACTTC. As protein: CASSLGLAGPSEQYF.

J is TRBJ2-7 and V is TRBV9, with 10 bases identical to TRBD1. The ends lost 0 bases at V and 2 bases at J; junction bases unmatched: 5. Germline values: CDR1 SGDLS, CDR2 YYNGEE. The CDR3 is made up of 16 amino acids. The CDR3 spells CASSVDPGQGAYEQYF. Here the CDR3 DNA reads TGTGCCAGCAGCGTAGATCCCGGACAGGGGGCCTACGAGCAGTACTTC.

The V gene is TRBV10-3, the J gene TRBJ1-5, with TRBD1 matching 9 bases. V gave up 7 bases and J gave up 7 bases; unmatched junction bases: 5. In germline, CDR1 is ENHRY, CDR2 SYGVKD. This CDR3 spans 13 amino acids. The CDR3, as DNA: TGTGCCATCACGGACAGGGGCGACCAGCCCCAGCATTTT. As protein: CAITDRGDQPQHF.